A single sample is the source of the 18 T cell receptor beta chains below, sequenced in a study of cytomegalovirus exposure and HLA in healthy donors. PCR involved 60 Vbeta and 13 Jbeta primers. Sequenced by immunoSEQ multiplex PCR; TCRdb stores in-frame clones only, minus some. The sample holds 65,000 to 90,000 clones, 82% seen once. What was sequenced was PBMCs. These receptors came from a man aged 18 to 29 in good health and CMV-seronegative.

This clone has more than one count but fewer than ten. This sequence joins TRBV4-3 and TRBJ2-5; 7 positions agree with TRBD2. In germline, CDR1 is LGHNA, CDR2 YSLEER. The CDR3 extends over 15 amino acids. V trimming: 4 bases; J trimming: 5 bases; junction bases outside the gene matches: 10. The CDR3 DNA is TGCGCCAGCAGCCCCCGACTAGCCGTGGGGGAGACCCAGTACTTC. Protein product: CASSPRLAVGETQYF.

As to this clone: A junction end diverges from the germline sequence, so it may reflect a read error. Other nucleotide sequences in the sample specify the same CDR3. The rearrangement uses TRBV4-2 and TRBJ2-2; TRBD2 is a possible D gene (6 bases). Germline CDR1 is LGHNA and CDR2 is YNFKEQ. The CDR3 extends over 15 amino acids. The CDR3 sequence is CASSQDFGGTGELFF. CDR3 nucleotide sequence: TGTGCCAGCAGCCAAGATTTCGGAGGGACCGGGGAACTGTTTTTT.

V and J are TRBV19 and TRBJ1-1; 7 bases fit TRBD1. The CDR3 runs to 15 residues. V was pared by 3 bases and J by 1 base, with 5 bases of the junction left unmatched. Germline V gene data show CDR1 as LNHDA and CDR2 as SQIVND (reference sequence). CDR3 sequence (DNA): TGTGCCAGTAGTATGGACAGGCTGACGAACACTGAAGCTTTCTTT. Translation: CASSMDRLTNTEAFF.

The chain is built from TRBV7-2 and TRBJ1-1; D remains unclear. Per the germline V gene, CDR1 is SGHTA and CDR2 is FQGNSA. V was clipped by 3 bases and J by 0 bases, with 5 bases between them. The CDR3 is 13 residues long. The CDR3 protein is CASSLRLNTEAFF. In nucleotides, the CDR3 is TGTGCCAGCAGCTTGCGCCTGAACACTGAAGCTTTCTTT.

V usage is TRBV7-2 and J usage is TRBJ1-1; 10 bases agree with TRBD1. The CDR3 consists of 13 residues. Looked up from germline, CDR1 is SGHTA and CDR2 is FQGNSA. V trimming: 5 bases; J trimming: 11 bases; junction bases outside the gene matches: 8. CDR3 residues: CASSPDRGQVAFF. CDR3 bases: TGTGCCAGCAGCCCAGACAGGGGGCAGGTGGCTTTCTTT.

This chain links TRBV30 with TRBJ2-7, with a tentative D call TRBD2 (7 bases). CDR1 GTSNPN and CDR2 SVGIG come from the germline V gene (reference sequence). V lost 8 bases and J 3 bases, leaving 17 bases between the germline ends. The CDR3 consists of 13 residues. The CDR3 sequence: CAGGGGLNYEQYF. The CDR3 DNA reads TGTGCCGGGGGCGGGGGACTAAACTACGAGCAGTACTTC.

V usage is TRBV2 and J usage is TRBJ1-2; no clear D gene. The CDR3 length is 12 residues. Germline V gene sequence: CDR1 SNHLY, CDR2 FYNNEI. The V gene lost 7 bases and the J gene lost 0 bases, with 6 bases spanning the gap. The CDR3 spells CASKTSNYGYTF. For the CDR3, the DNA is TGTGCCAGCAAAACATCTAACTATGGCTACACCTTC.

The chain is built from TRBV5-1 and TRBJ1-2; D possibly corresponds to TRBD1 (5 bases). From germline, CDR1 is SGHRS and CDR2 YFSETQ. V was cut by 3 bases and J by 8 bases, with 17 bases left in between. CDR3 length: 14 residues. CDR3 bases: TGCGCCAGCAGCTCCAGGACACCCGGATCAGGCTACACCTTC. Protein sequence: CASSSRTPGSGYTF.

This chain links TRBV5-1 with TRBJ2-3, with D unresolved. V shed 1 base and J shed 0 bases, with 9 bases lying between them. Germline assignment: CDR1 SGHRS and CDR2 YFSETQ. The CDR3 covers 15 residues. Here the CDR3 reads CASSLRGVSTDTQYF. In DNA, the CDR3 is TGCGCCAGCAGCTTGCGAGGAGTGAGCACAGATACGCAGTATTTT.

This clone showed up just once. The CDR3 loop reads CASSLGVGTQYNEQFF. The CDR3 bases are TGTGCCAGCAGCTTAGGGGTCGGGACACAATACAATGAGCAGTTCTTC. The chain joins TRBV7-2 to TRBJ2-1; D might be TRBD1 (6 bases). V was shortened by 1 base and J by 4 bases, with 14 bases between the two germline ends. The CDR3 consists of 16 residues. Germline loops: CDR1 SGHTA, CDR2 FQGNSA.

The J gene is TRBJ2-5, the V gene TRBV2; a possible D gene is TRBD1 (5 bases). The assigned J gene may be wrong: the sequence end matches TRBJ2-7 better. The CDR3 has 13 residues. Germline values: CDR1 SNHLY, CDR2 FYNNEI. The CDR3 DNA reads TGTGCCAGCAGTATAGGCAGGGACTACGAGCAGTACTTC. Protein: CASSIGRDYEQYF.

The CDR3 loop reads CASSYSSRGNEKLFF. The DNA of the CDR3 is TGTGCCAGCAGTTACTCGTCCAGGGGGAATGAAAAACTGTTTTTT. The rearrangement uses TRBV6-5 and TRBJ1-4; 7 bases agree with TRBD1. V lost 0 bases and J lost 5; bases outside the gene matches: 3. The CDR3 has 15 residues. Germline V gene data show CDR1 as MNHEY and CDR2 as SVGAGI.

The chain is built from TRBV4-3 and TRBJ2-2; D is unclear. Trimming left V 0 bases short and J 1 base short, with 12 bases between. The CDR3 extends over 17 amino acids. Germline CDR1 LGHNA, CDR2 YSLEER. This CDR3 is CASSQESFGVNTGELFF. The CDR3 nucleotides are TGCGCCAGCAGCCAAGAAAGTTTCGGAGTGAACACCGGGGAGCTGTTTTTT.

This clone was detected only once. This chain joins TRBV25-1 and TRBJ2-3, with TRBD2 as a possible D gene (6 bases). Trimming removed 4 bases from V and 4 bases from J, with 15 bases in between. Looked up from germline, CDR1 is MGHDK and CDR2 is SYGVNS. This CDR3 spans 15 amino acids. In nucleotides, the CDR3 is TGTGCCAGCAGTGGAATTACTAGCTTTCCAGATACGCAGTATTTT. Amino acid sequence: CASSGITSFPDTQYF.

The rearrangement links TRBV18 to TRBJ2-4; TRBD1 matches 7 bases. Germline CDR1 KGHSH, CDR2 LQKENI. The CDR3 loop spans 16 amino acids. V dropped 6 bases and J dropped 3; count of bases not matched to a gene: 11. DNA for the CDR3: TGTGCCAGCTCGCAACCGGGACAGCCTTTCAAAAACATTCAGTACTTC. It encodes CASSQPGQPFKNIQYF.

The rearrangement links TRBV7-9 to TRBJ2-2, with a possible D match to TRBD2 (5 bases). Germline lookup yields CDR1 SEHNR and CDR2 FQNEAQ (reference sequence). The V end was cut by 8 bases, the J end by 2 bases, with 9 bases between. This CDR3 is 13 amino acids long. CDR3 protein: CASLGRNTGELFF. The DNA of the CDR3 is TGTGCCAGCCTAGGGAGAAACACCGGGGAGCTGTTTTTT.

The CDR3 region has the DNA TGTGCCAGCAGCGTATCGGACATTACTAACTATGGCTACACCTTC. This codes for CASSVSDITNYGYTF. V is TRBV9 and J is TRBJ1-2; tentatively, D is TRBD1 (5 bases). The CDR3 runs to 15 residues. Germline assignment: CDR1 SGDLS and CDR2 YYNGEE. The V and J ends lost 1 base and 0 bases respectively, with 10 bases between them.

CDR3 DNA sequence: TGCGCCAGCAGCCAAGATCCACTAGCGGGAAGGTCTGAGCAGTTCTTC. It translates to CASSQDPLAGRSEQFF. The rearrangement links TRBV4-1 to TRBJ2-1, with 10 bases identical to TRBD2. Unmatched junction bases numbered 8, after V lost 0 bases and J lost 9 bases. There are 16 residues in the CDR3. Germline CDR1 is MGHRA and CDR2 is YSYEKL.